This T cell receptor (beta chain) was sequenced in a study of blood T cells in healthy people across ages. Primed by a sample-barcoded 5' primer and a J-beta primer mix, a second PCR proceeded for 7 to 11 cycles. TCRdb re-derived calls from the 5' RACE reads in MiXCR, one entry per CDR3 protein. The table includes 630,000 or so distinct CDR3 sequences, about 28% detected once. Study findings and constraints: Percentage of naive T cells showed a strong correlation with TCR beta diversity. Calculation of diversity from one million T cells yielded estimates considered to be underestimates.

The table lists this clonotype with many counts. Its target is unknown. The CDR3 covers 12 residues. With 6 bases removed from V and 7 bases from J, the gap between germline ends came to 9 bases. This chain joins TRBV12-3 or TRBV12-4 and TRBJ1-4, with unresolved D. The sequenced sample consisted of blood. The receptor's source is an elderly woman in good health. The CDR3 sequence is CASSPVGEKLFF. The CDR3 region has the DNA TGTGCCAGCAGCCCCGTGGGTGAAAAACTGTTTTTT.